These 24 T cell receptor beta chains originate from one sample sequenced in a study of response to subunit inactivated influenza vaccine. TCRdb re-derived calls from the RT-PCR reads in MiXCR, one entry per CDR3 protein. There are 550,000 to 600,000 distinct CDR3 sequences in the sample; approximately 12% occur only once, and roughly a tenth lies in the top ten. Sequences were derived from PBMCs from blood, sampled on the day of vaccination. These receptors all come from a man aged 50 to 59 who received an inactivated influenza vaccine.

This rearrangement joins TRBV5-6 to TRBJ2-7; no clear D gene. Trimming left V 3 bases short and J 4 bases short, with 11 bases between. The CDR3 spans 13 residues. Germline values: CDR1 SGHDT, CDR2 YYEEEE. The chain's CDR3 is CASSSGPQYEQYF. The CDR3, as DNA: TGTGCCAGCAGCTCCGGGCCCCAGTACGAGCAGTACTTC.

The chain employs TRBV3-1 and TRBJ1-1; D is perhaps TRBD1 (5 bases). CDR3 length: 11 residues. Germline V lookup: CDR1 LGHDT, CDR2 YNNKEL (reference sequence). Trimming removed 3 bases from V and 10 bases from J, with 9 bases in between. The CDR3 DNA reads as TGTGCCAGCAGCCAGGAGACAGTAGCTTTCTTT. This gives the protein CASSQETVAFF.

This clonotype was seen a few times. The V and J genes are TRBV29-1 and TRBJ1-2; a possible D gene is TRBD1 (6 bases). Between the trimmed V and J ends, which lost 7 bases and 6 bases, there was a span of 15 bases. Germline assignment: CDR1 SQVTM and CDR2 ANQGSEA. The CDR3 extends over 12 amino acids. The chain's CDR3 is CSADKGGHGYTF. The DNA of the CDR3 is TGCAGCGCGGACAAGGGGGGGCATGGCTACACCTTC.

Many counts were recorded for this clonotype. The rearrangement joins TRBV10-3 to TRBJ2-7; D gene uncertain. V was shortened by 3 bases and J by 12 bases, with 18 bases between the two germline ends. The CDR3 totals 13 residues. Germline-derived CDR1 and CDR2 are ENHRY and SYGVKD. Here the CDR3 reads CAISDPSSYVRYF. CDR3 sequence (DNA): TGTGCCATCAGTGACCCCTCTTCGTACGTTCGGTACTTC.

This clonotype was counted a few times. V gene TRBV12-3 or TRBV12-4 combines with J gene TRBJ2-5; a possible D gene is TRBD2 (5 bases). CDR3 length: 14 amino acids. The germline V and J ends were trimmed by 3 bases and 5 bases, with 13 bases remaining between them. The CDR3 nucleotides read TGTGCCAGCAGTTTCCCGGGGTTACCGGAGACCCAGTACTTC. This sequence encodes CASSFPGLPETQYF.

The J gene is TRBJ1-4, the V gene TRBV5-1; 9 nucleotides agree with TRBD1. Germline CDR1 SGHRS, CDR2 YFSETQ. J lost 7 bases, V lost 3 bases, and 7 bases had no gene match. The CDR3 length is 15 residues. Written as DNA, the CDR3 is TGCGCCAGCAGCTCTGCCGGGGACAGGGCTGAAAAACTGTTTTTT. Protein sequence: CASSSAGDRAEKLFF.

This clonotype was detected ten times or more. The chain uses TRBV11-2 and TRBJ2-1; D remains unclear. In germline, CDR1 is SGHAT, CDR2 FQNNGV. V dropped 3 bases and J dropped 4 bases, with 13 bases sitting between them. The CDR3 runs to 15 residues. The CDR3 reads CASSFLGFSYNEQFF. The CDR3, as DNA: TGTGCCAGCAGCTTTCTGGGGTTCTCTTACAATGAGCAGTTCTTC. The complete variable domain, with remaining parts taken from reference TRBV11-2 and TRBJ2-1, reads EAGVAQSPRYKIIEKRQSVAFWCNPISGHATLYWYQQILGQGPKLLIQFQNNGVVDDSQLPKDRFSAERLKGVDSTLKIQPAKLEDSAVYLCASSFLGFSYNEQFFGPGTRLTVL.

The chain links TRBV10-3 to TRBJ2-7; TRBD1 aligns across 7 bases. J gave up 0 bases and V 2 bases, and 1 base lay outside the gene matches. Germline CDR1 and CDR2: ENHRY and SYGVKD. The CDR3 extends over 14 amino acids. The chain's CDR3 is CAISEGQASYEQYF. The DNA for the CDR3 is TGTGCCATCAGTGAGGGACAGGCCTCCTACGAGCAGTACTTC.

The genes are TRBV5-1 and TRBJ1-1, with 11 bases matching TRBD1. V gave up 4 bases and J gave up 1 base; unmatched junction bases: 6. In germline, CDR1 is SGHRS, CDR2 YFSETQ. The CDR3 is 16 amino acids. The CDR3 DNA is TGCGCCAGCAGCCTAGGACAGGGGGCGCCGAACACTGAAGCTTTCTTT. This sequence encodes CASSLGQGAPNTEAFF.

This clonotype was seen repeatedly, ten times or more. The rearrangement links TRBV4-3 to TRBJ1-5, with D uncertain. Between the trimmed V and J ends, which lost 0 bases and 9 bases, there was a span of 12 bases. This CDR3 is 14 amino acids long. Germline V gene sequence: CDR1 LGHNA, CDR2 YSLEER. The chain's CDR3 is CASSQDIAVGPQHF. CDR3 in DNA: TGCGCCAGCAGCCAAGATATTGCGGTCGGGCCCCAGCATTTT.

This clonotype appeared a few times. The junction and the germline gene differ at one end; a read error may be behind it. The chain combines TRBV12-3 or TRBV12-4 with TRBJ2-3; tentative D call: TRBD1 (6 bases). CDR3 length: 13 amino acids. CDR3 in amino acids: CASSSGVTGTQYF. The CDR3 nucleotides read TGTGCCAGCAGCTCAGGGGTCACAGGTACGCAGTATTTT.

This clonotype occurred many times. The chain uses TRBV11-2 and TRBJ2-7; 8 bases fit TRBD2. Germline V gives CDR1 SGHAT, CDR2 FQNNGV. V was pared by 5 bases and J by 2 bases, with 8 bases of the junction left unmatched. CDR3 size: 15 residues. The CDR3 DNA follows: TGTGCCAGCAGCGAAGGACTAGCAGGTGCCTACGAGCAGTACTTC. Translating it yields CASSEGLAGAYEQYF.

The CDR3: CASSRLTGPSPTQYF. CDR3 in DNA: TGTGCCAGCAGCCGCTTAACCGGGCCCTCTCCGACCCAGTACTTC. The chain links TRBV14 to TRBJ2-5; D gene ambiguous. Per germline, CDR1 SGHDN and CDR2 FVKESK. This CDR3 spans 15 amino acids. The V end was cut by 4 bases, the J end by 7 bases, with 19 bases between.

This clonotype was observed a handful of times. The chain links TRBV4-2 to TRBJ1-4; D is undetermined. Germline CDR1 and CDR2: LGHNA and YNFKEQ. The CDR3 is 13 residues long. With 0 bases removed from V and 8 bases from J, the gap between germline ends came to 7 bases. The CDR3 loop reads CASSQELGEKLFF. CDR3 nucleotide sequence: TGTGCCAGCAGCCAAGAATTGGGGGAAAAACTGTTTTTT.

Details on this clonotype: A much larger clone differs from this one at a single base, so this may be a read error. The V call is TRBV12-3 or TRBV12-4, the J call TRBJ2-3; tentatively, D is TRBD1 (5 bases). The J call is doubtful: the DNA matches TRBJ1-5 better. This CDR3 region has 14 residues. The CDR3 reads CASSGAVRTDTQHF. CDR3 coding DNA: TGTGCCAGCAGCGGGGCCGTGCGCACAGATACGCAGCATTTT.

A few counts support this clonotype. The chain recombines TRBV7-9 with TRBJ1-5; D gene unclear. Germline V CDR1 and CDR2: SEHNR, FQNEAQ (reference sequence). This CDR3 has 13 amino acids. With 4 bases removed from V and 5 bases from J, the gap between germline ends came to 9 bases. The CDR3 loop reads CASSSNSDQPQHF. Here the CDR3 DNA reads TGTGCCAGCAGCTCCAACAGTGATCAGCCCCAGCATTTT.

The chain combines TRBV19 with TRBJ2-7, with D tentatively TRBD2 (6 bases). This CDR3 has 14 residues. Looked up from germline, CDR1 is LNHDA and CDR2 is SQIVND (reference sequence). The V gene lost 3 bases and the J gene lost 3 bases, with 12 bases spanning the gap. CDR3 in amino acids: CASSIRGTYYEQYF. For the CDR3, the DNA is TGTGCCAGTAGTATTAGAGGGACTTACTACGAGCAGTACTTC.

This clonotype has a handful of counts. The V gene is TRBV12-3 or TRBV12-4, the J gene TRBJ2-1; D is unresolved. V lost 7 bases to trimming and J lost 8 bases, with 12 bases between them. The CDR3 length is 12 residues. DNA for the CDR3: TGTGCCAGCACTTACCAGGAACATGAGCAGTTCTTC. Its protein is CASTYQEHEQFF.

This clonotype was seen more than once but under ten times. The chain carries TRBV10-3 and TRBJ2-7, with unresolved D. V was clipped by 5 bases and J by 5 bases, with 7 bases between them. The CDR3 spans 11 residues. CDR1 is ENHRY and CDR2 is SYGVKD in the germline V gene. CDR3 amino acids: CAISRGDEQYF. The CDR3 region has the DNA TGTGCCATCAGTAGAGGAGACGAGCAGTACTTC.

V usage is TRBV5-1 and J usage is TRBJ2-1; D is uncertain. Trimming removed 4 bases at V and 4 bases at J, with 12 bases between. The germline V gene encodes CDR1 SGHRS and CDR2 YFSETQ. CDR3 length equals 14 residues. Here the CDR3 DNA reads TGCGCCAGCAGCCCCTTGGACGGATACAATGAGCAGTTCTTC. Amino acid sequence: CASSPLDGYNEQFF.

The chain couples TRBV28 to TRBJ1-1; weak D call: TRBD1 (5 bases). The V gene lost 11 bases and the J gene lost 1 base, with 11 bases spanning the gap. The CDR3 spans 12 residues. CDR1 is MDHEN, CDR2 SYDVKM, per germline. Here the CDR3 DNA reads TGTGCCGGGCGGGACGAGAACACTGAAGCTTTCTTT. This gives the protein CAGRDENTEAFF. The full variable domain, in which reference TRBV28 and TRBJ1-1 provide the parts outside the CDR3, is DVKVTQSSRYLVKRTGEKVFLECVQDMDHENMFWYRQDPGLGLRLIYFSYDVKMKEKGDIPEGYSVSREKKERFSLILESASTNQTSMYLCAGRDENTEAFFGQGTRLTVV.

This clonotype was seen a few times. CDR3 coding DNA: TGTGCCAGCAGCCAGAGGAGTCGGGGTCGCACAGATACGCAGTATTTT. Translated, it gives CASSQRSRGRTDTQYF. The chain recombines TRBV3-1 with TRBJ2-3, with D possibly TRBD2 on 5 matching bases. The CDR3 loop spans 16 amino acids. Germline V gene lookup returns CDR1 LGHDT and CDR2 YNNKEL (reference sequence). Trimming removed 3 bases at V and 1 base at J, with 14 bases between.

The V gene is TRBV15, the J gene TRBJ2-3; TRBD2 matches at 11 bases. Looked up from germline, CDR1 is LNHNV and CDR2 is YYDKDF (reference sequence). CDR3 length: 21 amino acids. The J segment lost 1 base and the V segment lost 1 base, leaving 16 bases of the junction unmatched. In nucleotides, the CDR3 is TGTGCCACCAGCAGAGTGTTCCACCCGGGACTAGCGGTATCGGGCACAGATACGCAGTATTTT. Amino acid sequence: CATSRVFHPGLAVSGTDTQYF.

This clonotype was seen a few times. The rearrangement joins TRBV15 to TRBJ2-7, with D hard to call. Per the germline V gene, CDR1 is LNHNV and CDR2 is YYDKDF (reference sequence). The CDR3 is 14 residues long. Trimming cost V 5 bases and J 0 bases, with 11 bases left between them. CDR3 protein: CATSVQRSSYEQYF. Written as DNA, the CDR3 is TGTGCCACCAGCGTCCAACGGAGCTCCTACGAGCAGTACTTC.